This TCR beta chain was recorded in a study of T cell repertoires in cytomegalovirus infection. Study background: Evidence of both CMV infection and a matching HLA type came from public TCR beta signatures.

The length of the CDR3 is 14 residues. Germline V gene data show CDR1 as KGHSH and CDR2 as LQKENI. The V and J ends lost 3 bases and 4 bases respectively, with 12 bases between them. As regards this clonotype: Its cognate antigen is unknown.

The study's findings and limits: CMV carriers with the relevant HLA were identified by cumulative public TCR beta family frequency. Clonotypes of TCR beta that were HLA-C-restricted and CMV-specific dominated the ex vivo response.

TCRdb passed the reads through MiXCR, listing each CDR3 protein once. The sample contains over 85,000 distinct CDR3 sequences, 15% to 20% of which appear only once. The source material was PBMCs. This clonotype was obtained from a human donor in good health (CMV status not recorded). Some clones in this sample may be carry-over from other donors' samples. This rearrangement joins TRBV18 to TRBJ2-5; the D gene is possibly TRBD1 (7 bases). The chain's CDR3 is CASSPTQGGETQYF. In DNA form, the CDR3 reads TGTGCCAGCTCACCGACCCAGGGGGGAGAGACCCAGTACTTC.